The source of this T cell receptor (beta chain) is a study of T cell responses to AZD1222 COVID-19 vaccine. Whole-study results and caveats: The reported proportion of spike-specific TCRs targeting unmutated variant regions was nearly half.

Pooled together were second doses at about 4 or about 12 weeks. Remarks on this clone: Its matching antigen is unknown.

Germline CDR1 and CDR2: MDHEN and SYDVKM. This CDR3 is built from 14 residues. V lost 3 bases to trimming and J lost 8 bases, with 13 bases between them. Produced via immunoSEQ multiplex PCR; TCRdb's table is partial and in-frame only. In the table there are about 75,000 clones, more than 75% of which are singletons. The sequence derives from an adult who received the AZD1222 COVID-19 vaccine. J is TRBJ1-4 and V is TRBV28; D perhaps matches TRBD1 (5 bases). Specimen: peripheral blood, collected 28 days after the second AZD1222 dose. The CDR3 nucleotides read TGTGCCAGCAGTTTTTATCAGGGTTGGGAAAAACTGTTTTTT. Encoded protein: CASSFYQGWEKLFF.